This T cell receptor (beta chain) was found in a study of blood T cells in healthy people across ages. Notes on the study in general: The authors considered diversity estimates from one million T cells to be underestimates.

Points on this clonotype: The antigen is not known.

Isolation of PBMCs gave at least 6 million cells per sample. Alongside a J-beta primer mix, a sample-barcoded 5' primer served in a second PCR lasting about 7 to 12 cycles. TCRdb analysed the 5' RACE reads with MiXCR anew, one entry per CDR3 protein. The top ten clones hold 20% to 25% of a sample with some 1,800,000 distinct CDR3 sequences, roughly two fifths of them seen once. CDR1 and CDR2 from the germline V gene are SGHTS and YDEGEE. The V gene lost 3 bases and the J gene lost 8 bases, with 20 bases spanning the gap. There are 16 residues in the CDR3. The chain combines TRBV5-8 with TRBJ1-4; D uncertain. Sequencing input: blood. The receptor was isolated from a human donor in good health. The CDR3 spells CASSSPFKYREEKLFF. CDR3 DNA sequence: TGTGCCAGCAGCTCCCCTTTTAAGTACCGCGAGGAAAAACTGTTTTTT.